This T cell receptor (beta chain) was captured by sequencing in a study of blood T cells in healthy people across ages. This clonotype was observed a few times. Its specificity is not known. Findings of the study overall: Without sorted subsets, naive and antigen-experienced compartments could not be conclusively compared. The long-lived group displayed more naive CD4+ cells, plus higher diversity, than the aged donors did. Naive T cell percentage strongly correlated with TCR beta diversity.

The authors ran a second PCR of about 6 to 11 cycles using a sample-barcoded 5' primer and a J-beta primer mix. The yield of each sample was at least 2.5 million CDR3-containing paired-end reads. TCRdb used MiXCR to reprocess the 5' RACE reads, holding one entry per CDR3 protein. The sample lists approximately 800,000 distinct CDR3 sequences, roughly 50% seen once, with around 41% in the top ten. Germline lookup yields CDR1 DFQATT and CDR2 SNEGSKA (reference sequence). The CDR3 length is 17 residues. The V and J genes are TRBV20-1 and TRBJ2-4; TRBD1 agrees at 9 bases. Near its end, the DNA agrees better with TRBJ2-7, so the J call may be wrong. The source material was blood. This receptor was identified in a man older than 75 in good health. CDR3 loop: CSAREPPGQGKVDEQYF. The CDR3 DNA sequence: TGCAGTGCTAGAGAACCTCCGGGACAGGGAAAGGTCGACGAGCAGTACTTC.